Below, 22 T cell receptor beta chains from the same sample are listed, as sequenced in a study of human T cells and chemical hapten exposure. TCRdb independently ran MiXCR on the RACE reads; one entry per CDR3 protein. The data contain 100,000 to 150,000 distinct CDR3 sequences, approximately 9.1% of them singletons. As for time point: healthy volunteer bleed at 2 weeks. Researchers extracted total RNA from unfractionated whole blood. The specimen sequenced was whole blood. These receptors were taken from a male donor in good health. Some clones in this sample may be carry-over from other donors' samples.

This clonotype has at least ten counts. This sequence joins TRBV7-9 and TRBJ1-1; D may be TRBD1 (5 bases). Germline values: CDR1 SEHNR, CDR2 FQNEAQ (reference sequence). This CDR3 is built from 12 residues. V lost 5 bases, J lost 3 bases, and 7 bases lay in between. CDR3: CASSGGDTEAFF. Here the CDR3 DNA reads TGTGCCAGCAGCGGAGGGGACACTGAAGCTTTCTTT.

This rearrangement joins TRBV7-9 to TRBJ2-7; 7 positions agree with TRBD2. Losses at the gene ends were 1 base for V and 3 bases for J; bases not matched to a gene: 6. The germline gives CDR1 SEHNR, CDR2 FQNEAQ (reference sequence). This CDR3 region has 15 residues. The CDR3 DNA reads as TGTGCCAGCAGCTTAGTAGGAGGGGACTACTACGAGCAGTACTTC. Translating gives CASSLVGGDYYEQYF.

The chain is built from TRBV12-3 or TRBV12-4 and TRBJ2-3; TRBD2 aligns across 8 bases. Unmatched junction bases numbered 18, after V lost 7 bases and J lost 0 bases. The CDR3 covers 19 residues. CDR3 amino acids: CASISSGAPPPSSTDTQYF. Here the CDR3 DNA reads TGTGCCAGCATCAGTAGCGGGGCCCCGCCACCTTCTAGCACAGATACGCAGTATTTT.

This clonotype was detected ten times or more. The rearrangement links TRBV27 to TRBJ1-6, with 10 positions matching TRBD1. Germline assignment: CDR1 MNHEY and CDR2 SMNVEV (reference sequence). The CDR3 has 14 residues. Germline trimming cut 6 bases from V and 7 bases from J; bases unmatched to any gene: 3. The CDR3 loop reads CASSPGQGNSPLHF. CDR3 nucleotides: TGTGCCAGCAGCCCGGGACAGGGGAATTCACCCCTCCACTTT.

This clonotype has just a few counts. A much larger clone sits a single nucleotide away, making a read error possible. The chain has TRBV7-9 and TRBJ1-1, with D hard to call. Germline assignment: CDR1 SEHNR and CDR2 FQNEAQ (reference sequence). Trimming removed 1 base at V and 1 base at J, with 4 bases between. CDR3 length: 13 amino acids. The CDR3 here is CASSLEENTEAFF. In DNA form, the CDR3 reads TGTGCCAGCAGCTTAGAGGAGAACACTGAAGCTTTCTTT.

At least ten counts were recorded for this clonotype. This chain links TRBV20-1 with TRBJ1-6, with 7 bases identical to TRBD1. CDR1 is DFQATT and CDR2 is SNEGSKA in the germline V gene (reference sequence). The CDR3 sequence is 15 residues long. After removal of 5 bases from V and 7 bases from J, the junction contained 11 bases not matched to a gene. CDR3 region: CSAEERGTANSPLHF. The CDR3 nucleotides are TGCAGTGCTGAGGAACGGGGGACAGCGAATTCACCCCTCCACTTT.

This clonotype was detected ten times or more. This chain links TRBV11-2 with TRBJ1-1; no definite D call. The CDR3 extends over 15 amino acids. Germline V gene lookup returns CDR1 SGHAT and CDR2 FQNNGV. Trimming took 1 base from V and 4 from J, leaving 13 bases between them. The CDR3 spells CASSLGSQAGTEAFF. As DNA, the CDR3 is TGTGCCAGCAGCTTAGGGTCTCAGGCGGGCACTGAAGCTTTCTTT.

In the case of this clonotype: This may be a read error, as it is one base from a much larger clone. In DNA form, the CDR3 reads TGTGCCAGCAGCTTAACCGGGGGCAATCAGCCCCAGTATTTT. This encodes CASSLTGGNQPQYF. The rearrangement uses TRBV7-9 and TRBJ1-5; D is possibly TRBD1 or TRBD2 (6 bases each). Near its end, the DNA agrees better with TRBJ2-3, so the J call may be wrong. The CDR3 loop spans 14 amino acids. The germline V gene encodes CDR1 SEHNR and CDR2 FQNEAQ (reference sequence).

This clonotype occurred a few times. This chain joins TRBV2 and TRBJ1-2, with TRBD1 as a possible D gene (5 bases). This CDR3 comprises 14 residues. The germline V and J ends were trimmed by 7 bases and 8 bases, with 20 bases remaining between them. Germline values: CDR1 SNHLY, CDR2 FYNNEI. CDR3: CASTPGATVGGYTF. The CDR3 DNA is TGTGCCAGCACTCCCGGGGCCACCGTTGGGGGCTACACCTTC.

CDR3 coding DNA: TGTGCCAGCAGTGCCTCCGGGACAGGGGCCTACGAGCAGTACTTC. Translating gives CASSASGTGAYEQYF. The rearrangement links TRBV27 to TRBJ2-7; the match to TRBD1 covers 10 bases. V dropped 5 bases and J dropped 2; count of bases not matched to a gene: 6. Germline CDR1 and CDR2: MNHEY and SMNVEV (reference sequence). The CDR3 contains 15 residues.

This clonotype was detected ten times or more. CDR3 coding DNA: TGTGCCAGCAGTCCTGACAGGGACTACGAGCAGTACTTC. Translating it yields CASSPDRDYEQYF. V is TRBV7-2 and J is TRBJ2-7; TRBD1 agrees at 7 bases. Germline values: CDR1 SGHTA, CDR2 FQGNSA. The CDR3 is made up of 13 amino acids. V gave up 6 bases and J gave up 3 bases; unmatched junction bases: 5. Looking up the rest from reference TRBV7-2 and TRBJ2-7 gives the full variable domain: GAGVSQSPSNKVTEKGKDVELRCDPISGHTALYWYRQSLGQGLEFLIYFQGNSAPDKSGLPSDRFSAERTGGSVSTLTIQRTQQEDSAVYLCASSPDRDYEQYFGPGTRLTVT.

The chain has TRBV29-1 and TRBJ2-2, with 9 bases matching TRBD2. With V trimmed by 5 bases and J by 4 bases, 5 bases remained unmatched. There are 14 residues in the CDR3. Germline lookup yields CDR1 SQVTM and CDR2 ANQGSEA. CDR3 in DNA: TGCAGCGTTACCGGGACTAGCTCCACCGGGGAGCTGTTTTTT. Protein sequence: CSVTGTSSTGELFF.

V and J are TRBV9 and TRBJ1-6, with D hard to call. Germline CDR1 SGDLS, CDR2 YYNGEE. Deletions cut 2 bases from V and 10 bases from J, with 22 bases between. The CDR3 is 17 residues long. The CDR3 bases are TGTGCCAGCAGCGTTGACCCGGGTCCGGCCGTTGGGTCACCCCTCCACTTT. It encodes CASSVDPGPAVGSPLHF.

This CDR3 reads CASSTGQGPYNEQFF. Here the CDR3 DNA reads TGTGCCAGCAGTACCGGACAGGGGCCCTACAATGAGCAGTTCTTC. The chain uses TRBV12-3 or TRBV12-4 and TRBJ2-1, with TRBD1 identical over 9 bases. CDR3 length: 15 amino acids. V lost 5 bases and J lost 2; bases outside the gene matches: 4.

About this clonotype itself: The junction does not match germline at one end; this may be a read error. The chain uses TRBV12-3 or TRBV12-4 and TRBJ2-1; the match to TRBD2 covers 10 bases. The CDR3 contains 14 residues. The CDR3 loop is CASSLAGDHNEQFF. Here the CDR3 DNA reads TGTGCCAGCAGTCTAGCGGGAGATCACAATGAGCAGTTCTTC.

This clonotype appeared a few times. The rearrangement uses TRBV12-3 or TRBV12-4 and TRBJ2-7; possible D gene TRBD2, 6 bases. Trimming cost V 5 bases and J 7 bases, with 21 bases left between them. The CDR3 runs 15 residues. CDR3 DNA sequence: TGTGCCAGCAGTCAGTGGGGTGGAGGGAAGGGTGAGCAGTACTTC. Amino acid sequence: CASSQWGGGKGEQYF.

This clonotype appeared many times. The chain couples TRBV20-1 to TRBJ2-5; the match to TRBD1 covers 10 bases. The CDR3 has 15 amino acids. Germline V gene sequence: CDR1 DFQATT, CDR2 SNEGSKA (reference sequence). The trim removed 5 bases at V and 4 bases at J, leaving 10 bases unmatched. The CDR3 protein is CSARQGAESRETQYF. DNA of the CDR3: TGCAGTGCTCGACAGGGGGCAGAAAGTAGAGAGACCCAGTACTTC.

This clonotype was seen more than once but under ten times. The CDR3 DNA sequence: TGTGCCAGCAGTCGGGACAGTAGCACAGATACGCAGTATTTT. This translates into CASSRDSSTDTQYF. The rearrangement links TRBV12-3 or TRBV12-4 to TRBJ2-3; 7 bases align to TRBD1. There are 14 residues in the CDR3. V lost 5 bases, J lost 0 bases, and 2 bases stayed unmatched.

This clonotype appeared many times. The gene calls are TRBV6-1 and TRBJ2-3, with unresolved D. Germline CDR1 reads MNHNS; CDR2 reads SASEGT. V shed 0 bases and J shed 0 bases, with 13 bases lying between them. This CDR3 has 17 residues. CDR3 in amino acids: CASSEAAAHLSTDTQYF. The CDR3 DNA is TGTGCCAGCAGTGAAGCGGCGGCACACCTTAGCACAGATACGCAGTATTTT.

The rearrangement uses TRBV25-1 and TRBJ2-3; 8 positions match TRBD1. CDR1 and CDR2 from the germline V gene are MGHDK and SYGVNS. The CDR3 spans 16 residues. Germline trimming cut 2 bases from V and 4 bases from J; bases unmatched to any gene: 8. The CDR3 nucleotides are TGTGCCAGCAGTGAACTAGGTACAGGGGGTGCAGATACGCAGTATTTT. Translated: CASSELGTGGADTQYF. Variable domain in full (rest from reference TRBV25-1 and TRBJ2-3): EADIYQTPRYLVIGTGKKITLECSQTMGHDKMYWYQQDPGMELHLIHYSYGVNSTEKGDLSSESTVSRIRTEHFPLTLESARPSHTSQYLCASSELGTGGADTQYFGPGTRLTVL.

This clonotype was seen more than once but under ten times. The chain has TRBV5-1 and TRBJ2-1; weak D call: TRBD1 (6 bases). This CDR3 is built from 16 residues. From germline, CDR1 is SGHRS and CDR2 YFSETQ. Trimming cost V 0 bases and J 3 bases, with 13 bases left between them. The CDR3 coding sequence is TGCGCCAGCAGCTTGGTCGGGACAACTATCTACAATGAGCAGTTCTTC. It codes for CASSLVGTTIYNEQFF.

This chain joins TRBV18 and TRBJ2-2; 8 nucleotides align to TRBD1. With V trimmed by 5 bases and J by 4 bases, 6 bases remained unmatched. Germline assignment: CDR1 KGHSH and CDR2 LQKENI. This CDR3 spans 15 amino acids. CDR3 sequence: CASSTGQATTGELFF. The CDR3 coding sequence is TGTGCCAGCTCAACGGGACAGGCTACCACCGGGGAGCTGTTTTTT.